Shown below are 4 T cell receptor beta chains from a single sample sequenced in a study of blood T cell repertoires in COVID-19. Generated by immunoSEQ multiplex PCR, the TCRdb table keeps only in-frame clones and is missing some. The sample has 150,000 to 200,000 clones; roughly nine tenths are singletons. What was sequenced was peripheral blood. The receptor set was obtained from a man aged 18-30 years who had recovered from COVID-19.

The chain combines TRBV24-1 with TRBJ1-1; D ambiguous. V lost 3 bases and J 5 bases, leaving 6 bases between the germline ends. Germline CDR1 and CDR2: KGHDR and SFDVKD. CDR3 size: 12 residues. The CDR3 spells CATSDPGTEAFF. CDR3 DNA sequence: TGTGCCACCAGTGATCCGGGGACTGAAGCTTTCTTT.

The chain combines TRBV28 with TRBJ1-2, with a weak D call TRBD1 (5 bases). Trimming took 2 bases from V and 1 from J, leaving 11 bases between them. The CDR3 extends over 15 amino acids. CDR1 and CDR2 from the germline V gene are MDHEN and SYDVKM. In DNA, the CDR3 is TGTGCCAGCAGTTTACTAGACAGTCTTAACTATGGCTACACCTTC. It is translated as CASSLLDSLNYGYTF.

The chain links TRBV19 to TRBJ2-4; tentatively, D is TRBD1 (5 bases). This CDR3 is built from 12 residues. Germline loops: CDR1 LNHDA, CDR2 SQIVND (reference sequence). V dropped 5 bases and J dropped 7 bases, with 9 bases sitting between them. CDR3: CASSAGWNIQYF. CDR3 nucleotides: TGTGCCAGTAGTGCAGGGTGGAACATTCAGTACTTC.

This clone showed up just once. The rearrangement joins TRBV5-1 to TRBJ2-1; 11 bases are shared with TRBD2. Losses at the gene ends were 4 bases for V and 8 bases for J; bases not matched to a gene: 5. CDR1 is SGHRS and CDR2 is YFSETQ in the germline V gene. The CDR3 runs to 14 residues. Here the CDR3 DNA reads TGCGCCAGCAGCCCGGGGACTAGCGGCGATGAGCAGTTCTTC. Translation: CASSPGTSGDEQFF.